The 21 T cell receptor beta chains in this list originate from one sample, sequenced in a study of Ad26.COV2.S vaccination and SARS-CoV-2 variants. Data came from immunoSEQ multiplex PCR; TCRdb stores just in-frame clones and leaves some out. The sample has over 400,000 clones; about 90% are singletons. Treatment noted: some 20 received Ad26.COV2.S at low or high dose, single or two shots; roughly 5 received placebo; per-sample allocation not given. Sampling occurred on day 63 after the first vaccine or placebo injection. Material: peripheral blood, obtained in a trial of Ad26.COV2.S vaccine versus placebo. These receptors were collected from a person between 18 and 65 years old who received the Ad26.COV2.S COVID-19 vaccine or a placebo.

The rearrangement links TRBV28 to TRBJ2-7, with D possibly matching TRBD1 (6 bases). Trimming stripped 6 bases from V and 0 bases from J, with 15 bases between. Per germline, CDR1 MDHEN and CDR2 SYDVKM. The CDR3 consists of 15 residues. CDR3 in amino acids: CASSEQGMPSYEQYF. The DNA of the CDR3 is TGTGCCAGCAGCGAGCAGGGGATGCCCTCCTACGAGCAGTACTTC.

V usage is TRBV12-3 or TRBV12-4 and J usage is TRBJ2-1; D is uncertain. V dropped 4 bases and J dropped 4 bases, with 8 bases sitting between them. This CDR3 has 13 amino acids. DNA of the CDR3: TGTGCCAGCAGTTCCCTTAGTTACAATGAGCAGTTCTTC. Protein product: CASSSLSYNEQFF.

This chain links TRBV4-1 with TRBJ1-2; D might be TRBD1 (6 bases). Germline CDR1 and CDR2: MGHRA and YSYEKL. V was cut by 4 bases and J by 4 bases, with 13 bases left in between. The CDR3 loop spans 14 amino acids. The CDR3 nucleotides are TGCGCCAGCAGCCCCGAGGCAGGGGTCTATGGCTACACCTTC. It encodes CASSPEAGVYGYTF.

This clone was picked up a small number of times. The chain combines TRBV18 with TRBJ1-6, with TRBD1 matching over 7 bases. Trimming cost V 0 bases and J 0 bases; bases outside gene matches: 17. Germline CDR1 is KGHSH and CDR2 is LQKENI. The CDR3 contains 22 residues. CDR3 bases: TGTGCCAGCTCACCACCGTTGGGGAGGGGGCCCAACAGGAGCTCCTATAATTCACCCCTCCACTTT. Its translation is CASSPPLGRGPNRSSYNSPLHF. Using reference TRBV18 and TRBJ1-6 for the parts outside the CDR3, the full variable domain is NAGVMQNPRHLVRRRGQEARLRCSPMKGHSHVYWYRQLPEEGLKFMVYLQKENIIDESGMPKERFSAEFPKEGPSILRIQQVVRGDSAAYFCASSPPLGRGPNRSSYNSPLHFGNGTRLTVT.

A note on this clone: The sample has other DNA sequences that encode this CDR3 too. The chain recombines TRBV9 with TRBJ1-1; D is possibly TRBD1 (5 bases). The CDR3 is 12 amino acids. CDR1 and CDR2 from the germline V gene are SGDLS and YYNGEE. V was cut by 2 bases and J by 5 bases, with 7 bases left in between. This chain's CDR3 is CASSVGGTEAFF. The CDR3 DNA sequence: TGTGCCAGCAGCGTGGGGGGGACTGAAGCTTTCTTT.

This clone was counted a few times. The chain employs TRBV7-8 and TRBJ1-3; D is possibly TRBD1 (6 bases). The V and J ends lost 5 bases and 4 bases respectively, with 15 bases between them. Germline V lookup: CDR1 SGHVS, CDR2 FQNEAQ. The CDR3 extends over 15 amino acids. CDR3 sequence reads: CASSTRQVQGNTIYF. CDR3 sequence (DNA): TGTGCCAGCAGCACCCGACAGGTCCAAGGAAACACCATATATTTT.

In DNA form, the CDR3 reads TGTGCCAGCAGTTTGGTCGAGCAGTACTTC. The encoded protein is CASSLVEQYF. V and J are TRBV28 and TRBJ2-7; no reliable D call. The CDR3 covers 10 residues. V lost 3 bases and J 6 bases, leaving 3 bases between the germline ends. Germline CDR1 reads MDHEN; CDR2 reads SYDVKM.

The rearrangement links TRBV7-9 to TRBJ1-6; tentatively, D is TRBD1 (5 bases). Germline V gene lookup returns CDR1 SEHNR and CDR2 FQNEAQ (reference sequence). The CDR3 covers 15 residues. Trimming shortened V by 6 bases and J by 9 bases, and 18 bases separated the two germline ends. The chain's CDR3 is CASRSQAGDFSPLHF. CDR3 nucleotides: TGTGCCAGCAGATCACAGGCGGGGGACTTTTCACCCCTCCACTTT.

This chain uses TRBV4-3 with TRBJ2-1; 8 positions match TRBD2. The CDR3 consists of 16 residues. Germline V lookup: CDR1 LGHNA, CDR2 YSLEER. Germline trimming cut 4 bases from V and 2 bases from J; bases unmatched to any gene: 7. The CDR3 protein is CASSRKAGATYNEQFF. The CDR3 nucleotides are TGCGCCAGCAGCCGCAAAGCGGGGGCAACCTACAATGAGCAGTTCTTC.

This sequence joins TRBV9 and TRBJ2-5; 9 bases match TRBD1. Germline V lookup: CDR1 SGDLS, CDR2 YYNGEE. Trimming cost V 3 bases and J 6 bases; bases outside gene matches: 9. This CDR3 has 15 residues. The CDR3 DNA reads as TGTGCCAGCAGCGGTATAACAGGGGGCGGACAGACCCAGTACTTC. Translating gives CASSGITGGGQTQYF.

CDR3: CASTRGGQETQYF. The CDR3 region has the DNA TGTGCCAGCACCCGGGGGGGCCAGGAGACCCAGTACTTC. The V gene is TRBV11-2, the J gene TRBJ2-5, with TRBD2 identical over 8 bases. Looked up from germline, CDR1 is SGHAT and CDR2 is FQNNGV. The V gene end was trimmed by 7 bases and the J gene end by 5 bases; junction bases not matched to a gene: 6. There are 13 residues in the CDR3.

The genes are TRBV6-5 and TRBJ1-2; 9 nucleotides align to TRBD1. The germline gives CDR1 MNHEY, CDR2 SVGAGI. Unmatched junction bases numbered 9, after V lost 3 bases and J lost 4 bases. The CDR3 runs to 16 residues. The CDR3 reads CASSYFRGQGSYGYTF. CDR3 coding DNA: TGTGCCAGCAGTTATTTCCGAGGACAGGGGAGCTATGGCTACACCTTC.

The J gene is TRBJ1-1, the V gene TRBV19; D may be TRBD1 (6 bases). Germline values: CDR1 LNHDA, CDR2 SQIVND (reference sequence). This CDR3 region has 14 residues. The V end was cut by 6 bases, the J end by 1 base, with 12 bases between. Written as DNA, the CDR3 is TGTGCCAGTAGGTTGGGGGGGCAGAACACTGAAGCTTTCTTT. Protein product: CASRLGGQNTEAFF.

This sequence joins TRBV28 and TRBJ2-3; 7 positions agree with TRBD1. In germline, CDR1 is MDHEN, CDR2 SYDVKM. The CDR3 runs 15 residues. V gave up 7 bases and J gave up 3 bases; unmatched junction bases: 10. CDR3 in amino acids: CASTRRQGVTDTQYF. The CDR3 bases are TGTGCCAGCACCCGTAGGCAGGGGGTTACAGATACGCAGTATTTT.

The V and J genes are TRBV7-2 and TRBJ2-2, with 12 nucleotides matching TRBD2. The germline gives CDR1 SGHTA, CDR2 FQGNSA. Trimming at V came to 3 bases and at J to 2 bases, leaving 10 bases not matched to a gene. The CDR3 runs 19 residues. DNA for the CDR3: TGTGCCAGCAGCTTCTTGCTTCTAGCGGGGGGGCCCAACACCGGGGAGCTGTTTTTT. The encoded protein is CASSFLLLAGGPNTGELFF.

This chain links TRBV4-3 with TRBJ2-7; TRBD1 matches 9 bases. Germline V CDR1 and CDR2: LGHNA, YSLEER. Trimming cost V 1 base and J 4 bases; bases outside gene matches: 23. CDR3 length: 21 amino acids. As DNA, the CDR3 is TGCGCCAGCAGCCAAGCCGCAACCTTCCAAACAGGGGGCGCCCCGATATACGAGCAGTACTTC. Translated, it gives CASSQAATFQTGGAPIYEQYF.

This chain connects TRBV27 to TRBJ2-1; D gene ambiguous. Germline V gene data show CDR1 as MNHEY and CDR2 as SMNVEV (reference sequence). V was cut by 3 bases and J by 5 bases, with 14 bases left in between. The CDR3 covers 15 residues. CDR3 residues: CASSFSRTYHNEQFF. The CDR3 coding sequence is TGTGCCAGCAGTTTTAGCCGTACCTATCACAATGAGCAGTTCTTC.

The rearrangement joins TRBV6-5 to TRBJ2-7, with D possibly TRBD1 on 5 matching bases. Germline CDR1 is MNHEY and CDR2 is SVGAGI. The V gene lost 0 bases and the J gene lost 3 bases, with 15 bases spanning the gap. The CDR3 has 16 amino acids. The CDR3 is CASSYSGRAGVYEQYF. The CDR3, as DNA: TGTGCCAGCAGTTACTCGGGCAGGGCCGGTGTCTACGAGCAGTACTTC.

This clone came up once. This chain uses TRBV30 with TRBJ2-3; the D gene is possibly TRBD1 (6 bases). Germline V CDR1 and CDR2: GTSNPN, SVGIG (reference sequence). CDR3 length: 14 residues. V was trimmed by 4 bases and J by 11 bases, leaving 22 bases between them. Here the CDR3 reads CAWINRAQGNWQYF. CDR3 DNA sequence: TGTGCCTGGATTAACAGGGCCCAGGGGAATTGGCAGTATTTT.

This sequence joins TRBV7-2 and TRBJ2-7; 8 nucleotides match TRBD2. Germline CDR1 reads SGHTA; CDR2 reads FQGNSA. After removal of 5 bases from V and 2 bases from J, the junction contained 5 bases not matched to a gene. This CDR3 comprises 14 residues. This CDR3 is CASSRSGEAYEQYF. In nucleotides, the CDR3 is TGTGCCAGCAGCCGTAGCGGGGAAGCCTACGAGCAGTACTTC. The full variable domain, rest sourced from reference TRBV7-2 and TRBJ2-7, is GAGVSQSPSNKVTEKGKDVELRCDPISGHTALYWYRQSLGQGLEFLIYFQGNSAPDKSGLPSDRFSAERTGGSVSTLTIQRTQQEDSAVYLCASSRSGEAYEQYFGPGTRLTVT.

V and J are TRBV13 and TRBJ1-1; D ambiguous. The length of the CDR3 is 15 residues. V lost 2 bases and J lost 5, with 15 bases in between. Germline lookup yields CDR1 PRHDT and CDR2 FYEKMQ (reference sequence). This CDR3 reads CASSLKAGRWTEAFF. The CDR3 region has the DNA TGTGCCAGCAGCTTAAAGGCGGGTCGTTGGACTGAAGCTTTCTTT.